Only one count was recorded for the clone carrying this T cell receptor (beta chain). The germline gives CDR1 SGHDT, CDR2 YYEEEE. V lost 1 base and J lost 0; bases outside the gene matches: 4. This CDR3 is built from 16 residues. As originally analysed: Nucleated cell counts were estimated from reference gene primer amplification. Here immunoSEQ multiplex PCR was the method, and the copy in TCRdb shows in-frame clones only, minus some. The V and J calls and clone size were taken over from that table, and D and trimming were inferred from the DNA. The table includes about 120,000 clones, over 75% detected once. These data are taken from a study of blood T cell repertoires in COVID-19. Turning to the study itself: PBMCs, B-cell-depleted T cells, or T cells were the source of the cDNA or gDNA that made up the material.

The sequence came from a man aged 45 to 65 with acute or convalescent COVID-19. The rearrangement uses TRBV5-6 and TRBJ1-1; 9 nucleotides agree with TRBD1. Sequenced sample: peripheral blood. The CDR3 DNA sequence: TGTGCCAGCAGCTTGACAGGGGGCATAGTGAACACTGAAGCTTTCTTT. Translated: CASSLTGGIVNTEAFF.